The 21 T cell receptor beta chains given below trace back to one sample, sequenced in a study of blood T cells in healthy people across ages. The second PCR ran roughly 6 to 11 cycles with a sample-barcoded 5' primer and J-beta primers. TCRdb called the 5' RACE reads again in MiXCR, with one record for every CDR3 protein. The sample carries roughly 1,500,000 distinct CDR3 sequences, around two fifths recorded once. Material: blood. The receptors come from a woman aged 18-35 years in good health.

There are a few counts of this clonotype. J is TRBJ1-5 and V is TRBV7-2, with a weak D call TRBD1 (6 bases). Trimming removed 5 bases from V and 4 bases from J, with 15 bases in between. CDR3 length equals 15 residues. Germline lookup yields CDR1 SGHTA and CDR2 FQGNSA. DNA of the CDR3: TGTGCCAGCAGCCCTGGAACAGGGAGAAATCAGCCCCAGCATTTT. This translates into CASSPGTGRNQPQHF.

A few counts support this clonotype. This chain joins TRBV4-1 and TRBJ1-2, with no clear D. Germline V gene lookup returns CDR1 MGHRA and CDR2 YSYEKL. The V gene lost 0 bases and the J gene lost 0 bases, with 11 bases spanning the gap. The CDR3 consists of 16 residues. The CDR3 DNA reads as TGCGCCAGCAGCCAAGATCAAGACAAAGCTAACTATGGCTACACCTTC. Its translation: CASSQDQDKANYGYTF.

The chain has TRBV5-4 and TRBJ1-2, with 10 bases fitting TRBD1. V lost 3 bases to trimming and J lost 3 bases; unmatched junction nucleotides: 5. The CDR3 is 15 residues long. Germline CDR1 is SGHNT and CDR2 is YYREEE (reference sequence). CDR3 DNA sequence: TGTGCCAGCAGCTACAGGGACAGGGGAGACTATGGCTACACCTTC. Encoded protein: CASSYRDRGDYGYTF.

This clonotype was observed a handful of times. The chain uses TRBV27 and TRBJ2-1; no firm D call. The germline V and J ends were trimmed by 8 bases and 8 bases, with 10 bases remaining between them. This CDR3 region has 11 residues. Germline-derived CDR1 and CDR2 are MNHEY and SMNVEV (reference sequence). For the CDR3, the DNA is TGTGCCAGCTTCCGCCGGGATGAGCAGTTCTTC. Translated, it gives CASFRRDEQFF.

V usage is TRBV12-3 or TRBV12-4 and J usage is TRBJ1-1; D not certain. This CDR3 is built from 15 residues. The V and J ends lost 6 bases and 3 bases respectively, with 17 bases between them. CDR3 amino acids: CASSPAGREDTEAFF. The CDR3, as DNA: TGTGCCAGCAGCCCCGCCGGCAGAGAGGACACTGAAGCTTTCTTT.

The chain joins TRBV4-2 to TRBJ2-1; 11 bases line up with TRBD2. V lost 0 bases, J lost 6 bases, and 4 bases stayed unmatched. CDR1 and CDR2 from the germline V gene are LGHNA and YNFKEQ. This CDR3 spans 16 amino acids. The CDR3 region has the DNA TGTGCCAGCAGCCAAGAAGGGACTAGCGGCCGCAATGAGCAGTTCTTC. It is translated as CASSQEGTSGRNEQFF.

Comments on this clonotype: The junction differs from germline at one of its ends, possibly a read error. This chain uses TRBV14 with TRBJ2-5; D may be TRBD1 or TRBD2 (5 bases each). The J call may be incorrect, as the DNA end agrees better with TRBJ2-7. The V gene's germline CDR1 is SGHDN and CDR2 FVKESK. CDR3 length: 16 residues. The CDR3 loop is CASSLTLGVPSHEQYF. The CDR3 DNA sequence: TGTGCCAGCAGCCTAACCCTGGGGGTTCCCTCCCACGAGCAGTACTTC.

The chain combines TRBV29-1 with TRBJ1-2, with D perhaps TRBD1 (5 bases). The CDR3 is made up of 12 amino acids. Germline V CDR1 and CDR2: SQVTM, ANQGSEA. V was shortened by 7 bases and J by 7 bases, with 16 bases between the two germline ends. The CDR3 nucleotides read TGCAGCGCTCTACAAGGGGCGGGTGGCTACACCTTC. Protein: CSALQGAGGYTF. Full variable domain (rest looked up from reference TRBV29-1 and TRBJ1-2): SAVISQKPSRDICQRGTSLTIQCQVDSQVTMMFWYRQQPGQSLTLIATANQGSEATYESGFVIDKFPISRPNLTFSTLTVSNMSPEDSSIYLCSALQGAGGYTFGSGTRLTVV.

Regarding this clonotype: At one boundary the junction diverges from the germline segment, which might be a read error. V and J are TRBV10-3 and TRBJ2-3; D gene ambiguous. CDR3 length: 13 residues. Germline-derived CDR1 and CDR2 are ENHRY and SYGVKD. DNA of the CDR3: TGTGCCATCAGTGAGTCGCCAGGAGATACGCATTATTTT. As protein: CAISESPGDTHYF.

The chain joins TRBV6-1 to TRBJ2-4; D possibly uses TRBD1 or TRBD2 (6 bases each). Germline V gene sequence: CDR1 MNHNS, CDR2 SASEGT. V gave up 7 bases and J gave up 4 bases, with 17 bases separating them. The CDR3 is 15 amino acids. The CDR3 DNA follows: TGTGCCAGCACCGGGGGCAGTACGGGTAAAAACATTCAGTACTTC. This codes for CASTGGSTGKNIQYF.

This clonotype has only a few counts. The gene calls are TRBV14 and TRBJ1-1, with D hard to call. V lost 4 bases and J lost 1, with 19 bases in between. The CDR3 length is 17 residues. Germline V CDR1 and CDR2: SGHDN, FVKESK. The CDR3 DNA sequence: TGTGCCAGCAGCCCTTACGAATCTTGGAGCCAGAACACTGAAGCTTTCTTT. Amino acid sequence: CASSPYESWSQNTEAFF.

The chain recombines TRBV5-1 with TRBJ1-6; TRBD1 matches at 9 bases. This CDR3 has 14 residues. V lost 7 bases to trimming and J lost 10 bases; unmatched junction nucleotides: 9. The germline CDR1 and CDR2 sequences are SGHRS and YFSETQ. The CDR3 protein is CASRSLTGGSPLHF. The CDR3 DNA is TGCGCCAGCCGTTCCCTGACAGGGGGGTCACCCCTCCACTTT. Drawing the rest from reference TRBV5-1 and TRBJ1-6, the complete variable domain is KAGVTQTPRYLIKTRGQQVTLSCSPISGHRSVSWYQQTPGQGLQFLFEYFSETQRNKGNFPGRFSGRQFSNSRSEMNVSTLELGDSALYLCASRSLTGGSPLHFGNGTRLTVT.

Concerning this clonotype: One junction end does not reproduce the germline sequence, and a read error may be involved. The V gene is TRBV3-1, the J gene TRBJ2-5; D possibly corresponds to TRBD2 (6 bases). CDR1 is LGHDT, CDR2 YNNKEL, per germline (reference sequence). CDR3 size: 16 residues. The CDR3: CAGSHPRRGAGETQYF. In DNA form, the CDR3 reads TGTGCCGGCAGCCACCCTAGAAGAGGGGCGGGGGAGACCCAGTACTTC.

The J gene is TRBJ2-2, the V gene TRBV10-3, with D unresolved. The germline V and J ends were trimmed by 3 bases and 0 bases, with 11 bases remaining between them. Germline-derived CDR1 and CDR2 are ENHRY and SYGVKD. The CDR3 is made up of 16 amino acids. Here the CDR3 reads CAISEGQIANTGELFF. CDR3 sequence (DNA): TGTGCCATCAGTGAAGGGCAAATCGCGAACACCGGGGAGCTGTTTTTT.

The CDR3 DNA reads as TGCGCCAGCAGCCAAGGGGGGAAGACAGCCCTAACTAACTATGGCTACACCTTC. Translating gives CASSQGGKTALTNYGYTF. The chain joins TRBV4-1 to TRBJ1-2; tentative D call: TRBD1 (5 bases). The CDR3 is 18 residues long. CDR1 and CDR2 (germline): MGHRA, YSYEKL. Trimming cost V 1 base and J 0 bases, with 18 bases left between them.

In this sample, this clonotype turned up once. The CDR3 region has the DNA TGTGCCAGCAGCTTAGTCGGGACAGGGGTCGAGCAGTACTTC. This gives the protein CASSLVGTGVEQYF. The chain uses TRBV7-2 and TRBJ2-5; 10 nucleotides agree with TRBD1. The J call is doubtful: the DNA matches TRBJ2-7 better. CDR3 length: 14 residues. Germline-derived CDR1 and CDR2 are SGHTA and FQGNSA.

This clonotype was detected a few times. The V call is TRBV24-1, the J call TRBJ2-7; possible D gene TRBD1, 5 bases. CDR3 size: 14 residues. Trimming cost V 3 bases and J 3 bases, with 11 bases left between them. Germline CDR1 is KGHDR and CDR2 is SFDVKD. In DNA form, the CDR3 reads TGTGCCACCAGTGATCTCCCGGACAACTACGAGCAGTACTTC. Its protein product is CATSDLPDNYEQYF.

The table lists this clonotype with a few counts. V and J are TRBV4-2 and TRBJ2-3; maybe TRBD2 (6 bases). Germline loops: CDR1 LGHNA, CDR2 YNFKEQ. Trimming cost V 1 base and J 3 bases, with 14 bases left between them. The CDR3 has 16 amino acids. Written as DNA, the CDR3 is TGTGCCAGCAGCCAAGGAGATGGCGGGGCAACAGATACGCAGTATTTT. It codes for CASSQGDGGATDTQYF.

As DNA, the CDR3 is TGTGCCAGCAGTTTAAGACTAGCGGAGAACAATGAGCAGTTCTTC. Protein sequence: CASSLRLAENNEQFF. The rearrangement links TRBV12-3 or TRBV12-4 to TRBJ2-1; 9 nucleotides match TRBD2. Trimming took 2 bases from V and 5 from J; bases not matched to a gene: 4. The length of the CDR3 is 15 residues.

In this sample, this clonotype turned up a few times. J is TRBJ1-2 and V is TRBV29-1; D is unclear. In germline, CDR1 is SQVTM, CDR2 ANQGSEA. The V end was cut by 4 bases, the J end by 0 bases, with 6 bases between. The CDR3 sequence is 12 residues long. The CDR3: CSVAKANYGYTF. The CDR3 bases are TGCAGCGTTGCTAAAGCTAACTATGGCTACACCTTC.

V and J are TRBV3-1 and TRBJ2-3, with 9 nucleotides matching TRBD2. The CDR3 sequence is 17 residues long. Per germline, CDR1 LGHDT and CDR2 YNNKEL (reference sequence). Germline trimming cut 4 bases from V and 3 bases from J; bases unmatched to any gene: 11. CDR3 sequence reads: CASSRAGAGGRTDTQYF. CDR3 nucleotides: TGTGCCAGCAGCCGTGCCGGGGCGGGGGGGCGAACAGATACGCAGTATTTT.